Presented here are 26 T cell receptor beta chains from one specimen sequenced in a study of T-cell reconstitution after alpha-beta-depleted transplantation in children. Preparing the TCRbeta library involved the use of unique molecular identifiers. TCRdb recomputed calls from the PCR reads with MiXCR, one row per CDR3 protein. The data contain about 540,000 distinct CDR3 sequences, 18% of them singletons. The sequencing here drew on PBMCs from the stem cell graft donor, taken from the stem cell graft. These receptors came from a human donor who donated a stem cell graft to a child with acute lymphoblastic leukemia.

Ten or more counts support this clonotype. The chain is built from TRBV24-1 and TRBJ2-1, with 7 positions matching TRBD2. Germline CDR1 is KGHDR and CDR2 is SFDVKD. This CDR3 is built from 17 residues. The junction had 16 bases not matched to a gene; V was cut back by 5 bases and J by 7 bases. DNA of the CDR3: TGTGCCACCAGTGGAACCCAGGGAGGGAACTCTGGAAATGAGCAGTTCTTC. Its translation is CATSGTQGGNSGNEQFF.

This clonotype showed up many times. The chain recombines TRBV7-9 with TRBJ2-7; the D gene is possibly TRBD2 (5 bases). There are 13 residues in the CDR3. Deletions cut 1 base from V and 5 bases from J, with 9 bases between. CDR1 and CDR2 from the germline V gene are SEHNR and FQNEAQ (reference sequence). The CDR3 DNA reads as TGTGCCAGCAGCTTAGGAGGGTTCCACGAGCAGTACTTC. Translation: CASSLGGFHEQYF.

A few counts support this clonotype. The chain is built from TRBV9 and TRBJ1-6; 7 bases are shared with TRBD1. The CDR3 is 15 residues long. V gave up 0 bases and J gave up 7 bases; unmatched junction bases: 4. Germline V gives CDR1 SGDLS, CDR2 YYNGEE. DNA for the CDR3: TGTGCCAGCAGCGTAGAGACACAGGGGAATTCACCCCTCCACTTT. It encodes CASSVETQGNSPLHF.

Only a few counts were recorded for this clonotype. V usage is TRBV6-1 and J usage is TRBJ2-7, with TRBD2 matching over 7 bases. CDR1 MNHNS and CDR2 SASEGT come from the germline V gene. There are 13 residues in the CDR3. The DNA for the CDR3 is TGTGCGAGCGGGATGGCAGCCTTAGGAGAGCAGTACTTC. Translated: CASGMAALGEQYF.

The rearrangement uses TRBV20-1 and TRBJ2-1; 9 bases are a match to TRBD2. CDR3 length: 14 residues. Germline V gives CDR1 DFQATT, CDR2 SNEGSKA (reference sequence). V dropped 6 bases and J dropped 7; count of bases not matched to a gene: 10. The CDR3 sequence is CSARRSGRSNEQFF. Written as DNA, the CDR3 is TGCAGTGCGAGACGGAGCGGGAGGTCAAATGAGCAGTTCTTC.

The CDR3, as DNA: TGTGCCAGCAGTTTTACGACTAGCGGGAGCTACGAGCAGTACTTC. Its translation is CASSFTTSGSYEQYF. The chain joins TRBV27 to TRBJ2-7; 12 nucleotides align to TRBD2. Germline values: CDR1 MNHEY, CDR2 SMNVEV (reference sequence). Germline trimming cut 3 bases from V and 3 bases from J; bases unmatched to any gene: 3. There are 15 residues in the CDR3.

Only a few counts were recorded for this clonotype. The chain uses TRBV16 and TRBJ2-1; 9 nucleotides agree with TRBD2. Germline V gives CDR1 KGHSY, CDR2 FQNENV. CDR3 length equals 15 residues. V lost 3 bases, J lost 7 bases, and 7 bases stayed unmatched. In DNA, the CDR3 is TGTGCCAGCAGCCACTTGGCGGGAGGGTTGAATGAGCAGTTCTTC. Protein sequence: CASSHLAGGLNEQFF. Variable domain in full (rest from reference TRBV16 and TRBJ2-1): GEEVAQTPKHLVRGEGQKAKLYCAPIKGHSYVFWYQQVLKNEFKFLISFQNENVFDETGMPKERFSAKCLPNSPCSLEIQATKLEDSAVYFCASSHLAGGLNEQFFGPGTRLTVL.

This rearrangement joins TRBV13 to TRBJ2-3, with D hard to call. V lost 0 bases, J lost 5 bases, and 6 bases lay in between. In germline, CDR1 is PRHDT, CDR2 FYEKMQ (reference sequence). CDR3 length equals 13 residues. The DNA for the CDR3 is TGTGCCAGCAGCTTAGGTACGGTAGATACGCAGTATTTT. This encodes CASSLGTVDTQYF.

This sequence joins TRBV6-2 or TRBV6-3 and TRBJ2-3; D uncertain. Germline values: CDR1 MNHEY, CDR2 SVGEGT. The germline V and J ends were trimmed by 2 bases and 5 bases, with 8 bases remaining between them. This CDR3 region has 13 residues. The CDR3 DNA is TGTGCCAGCAGTTACAGCGATGGAGATACGCAGTATTTT. As protein: CASSYSDGDTQYF.

This clonotype was counted ten times or more. The chain has TRBV3-1 and TRBJ2-1; 9 nucleotides line up with TRBD2. CDR1 and CDR2 from the germline V gene are LGHDT and YNNKEL (reference sequence). Germline trimming cut 0 bases from V and 7 bases from J; bases unmatched to any gene: 28. This CDR3 is built from 23 residues. For the CDR3, the DNA is TGTGCCAGCAGCCAAGAGGAAACCTGGGAAGGCGGGAGGGCCGGAGTATATTGGAATGAGCAGTTCTTC. It translates to CASSQEETWEGGRAGVYWNEQFF.

This chain joins TRBV12-3 or TRBV12-4 and TRBJ2-7; tentative D call: TRBD1 (8 bases). Trimming pared 0 bases from V and 9 bases from J, leaving 18 bases between. This CDR3 contains 15 residues. The CDR3 coding sequence is TGTGCCAGCAGTTTAGCGGACAGGGTTGGACTAGGGCAGTACTTC. As protein: CASSLADRVGLGQYF.

This chain uses TRBV20-1 with TRBJ1-5, with D possibly TRBD1 on 6 matching bases. Germline lookup yields CDR1 DFQATT and CDR2 SNEGSKA (reference sequence). With 6 bases removed from V and 7 bases from J, the gap between germline ends came to 19 bases. This CDR3 has 14 amino acids. CDR3 in amino acids: CSALGGRAGQPQHF. CDR3 nucleotides: TGCAGTGCACTGGGGGGCAGAGCTGGCCAGCCCCAGCATTTT.

In this sample, this clonotype turned up a few times. This chain joins TRBV12-5 and TRBJ1-1; 8 positions agree with TRBD1. This CDR3 spans 14 amino acids. CDR1 and CDR2 (germline): LGHNT, FRNRAP. The ends lost 1 base at V and 6 bases at J; junction bases unmatched: 4. For the CDR3, the DNA is TGTGCTAGTGGTTTGGGGGACAGGCGCGCTGAAGCTTTCTTT. It specifies CASGLGDRRAEAFF.

The chain has TRBV12-3 or TRBV12-4 and TRBJ2-1; 11 nucleotides align to TRBD2. This CDR3 is built from 13 residues. The trim removed 8 bases at V and 7 bases at J, leaving 4 bases unmatched. CDR3 nucleotides: TGTGCCAGCGGGCTAGCGGGAGGAAATGAGCAGTTCTTC. Encoded protein: CASGLAGGNEQFF.

As concerns this clonotype: The junction and the germline gene differ at one end; a read error may be behind it. The chain has TRBV7-3 and TRBJ2-3, with D tentatively TRBD1 (6 bases). The CDR3 runs to 17 residues. Germline CDR1 SGHTA, CDR2 FQGTGA. The CDR3 DNA reads TGTGCCAGCAGCTTAAAAAGTCCAGGGGCCACCACAGATGCGCAGTATTTT. Amino acids: CASSLKSPGATTDAQYF.

The chain couples TRBV11-2 to TRBJ2-1; maybe TRBD2 (6 bases). The CDR3 totals 14 residues. Germline values: CDR1 SGHAT, CDR2 FQNNGV. V shed 3 bases and J shed 12 bases, with 18 bases lying between them. In DNA form, the CDR3 reads TGTGCCAGCAGCTTCAGGCTAGCGCGTTCGGTGCAGTTCTTC. It codes for CASSFRLARSVQFF.

The chain joins TRBV29-1 to TRBJ2-3, with TRBD2 identical over 9 bases. Germline assignment: CDR1 SQVTM and CDR2 ANQGSEA. V dropped 5 bases and J dropped 4; count of bases not matched to a gene: 10. This CDR3 is built from 15 residues. The CDR3 DNA sequence: TGCAGCGTTAACCTAGCGGGGAGGATTGCAGATACGCAGTATTTT. Translating gives CSVNLAGRIADTQYF.

This clonotype was detected many times. The chain employs TRBV20-1 and TRBJ1-1; D is ambiguous. V gave up 0 bases and J gave up 3 bases, with 8 bases separating them. This CDR3 has 13 residues. Looked up from germline, CDR1 is DFQATT and CDR2 is SNEGSKA (reference sequence). CDR3 DNA: TGCAGTGCTAGAGAAGACGGGGACACTGAAGCTTTCTTT. Its protein product is CSAREDGDTEAFF.

This clonotype was counted between two and nine times. The chain is built from TRBV10-3 and TRBJ2-1; D is undetermined. V lost 6 bases to trimming and J lost 4 bases, with 13 bases between them. The CDR3 has 14 residues. Germline loops: CDR1 ENHRY, CDR2 SYGVKD. CDR3 amino acids: CAISLPGSYNEQFF. CDR3 nucleotides: TGTGCCATCAGCCTTCCCGGGTCGTACAATGAGCAGTTCTTC.

This clonotype was seen a handful of times. This chain joins TRBV4-1 and TRBJ2-7; a weak D match, TRBD1 (5 bases). The CDR3 runs 14 residues. From germline, CDR1 is MGHRA and CDR2 YSYEKL. V lost 4 bases and J lost 5, with 15 bases in between. This CDR3 is CASSPPAGYDEQYF. CDR3 DNA: TGCGCCAGCAGCCCTCCGGCAGGGTACGACGAGCAGTACTTC.

This clonotype was seen ten or more times. The genes are TRBV12-3 or TRBV12-4 and TRBJ1-1; D gene ambiguous. V lost 6 bases to trimming and J lost 0 bases, with 11 bases between them. This CDR3 contains 14 residues. DNA of the CDR3: TGTGCCAGCAGAAGGGAAGGGATGAACACTGAAGCTTTCTTT. It yields the protein CASRREGMNTEAFF.

This clonotype has only a few counts. J is TRBJ2-6 and V is TRBV5-1; D gene ambiguous. The germline CDR1 and CDR2 sequences are SGHRS and YFSETQ. This CDR3 comprises 17 residues. V was trimmed by 4 bases and J by 4 bases, leaving 18 bases between them. The CDR3 is CASSQLTIRAGANVLTF. DNA of the CDR3: TGCGCCAGCAGCCAATTGACCATCAGAGCAGGGGCCAACGTCCTGACTTTC.

This clonotype came up a few times. This chain links TRBV20-1 with TRBJ2-7, with D possibly TRBD1 on 6 matching bases. Germline CDR1 DFQATT, CDR2 SNEGSKA (reference sequence). The V end lost 5 bases, the J end lost 3 bases, and 17 bases lay between the germline ends. This CDR3 has 14 residues. The CDR3, as DNA: TGCAGTGCTTTGGGGGCCTCCCGGGTCTACGAGCAGTACTTC. This codes for CSALGASRVYEQYF.

The J gene is TRBJ1-2, the V gene TRBV5-1; D is perhaps TRBD1 (6 bases). CDR3 length: 14 amino acids. Germline-derived CDR1 and CDR2 are SGHRS and YFSETQ. V was cut by 3 bases and J by 1 base, with 10 bases left in between. CDR3 residues: CASSSTGNNYGYTF. The CDR3 DNA follows: TGCGCCAGCAGCTCTACAGGGAATAACTATGGCTACACCTTC.

In this sample, this clonotype turned up a few times. The V gene is TRBV7-9, the J gene TRBJ2-7, with D tentatively TRBD1 (5 bases). CDR3 length equals 14 residues. Trimming pared 3 bases from V and 3 bases from J, leaving 12 bases between. Germline values: CDR1 SEHNR, CDR2 FQNEAQ (reference sequence). The CDR3 here is CASSLSRVHYEQYF. CDR3 DNA: TGTGCCAGCAGCTTGTCCAGGGTCCACTACGAGCAGTACTTC.

This clonotype was seen only a few times. The rearrangement uses TRBV6-2 or TRBV6-3 and TRBJ1-2; TRBD1 aligns across 9 bases. CDR1 is MNHEY and CDR2 is SVGEGT in the germline V gene. There are 18 residues in the CDR3. The J segment lost 0 bases and the V segment lost 2 bases, leaving 10 bases of the junction unmatched. The CDR3 DNA sequence: TGTGCCAGCAGTTACCGGGACAGGGCCCATACGGCTAACTATGGCTACACCTTC. Residues: CASSYRDRAHTANYGYTF.